These T cell receptor beta chains were read from a single sample in a study of blood T cell repertoires in COVID-19. The table came from immunoSEQ multiplex PCR; TCRdb's copy has only in-frame clones and leaves some out. Among under 450,000 clones, 75% to 90% were seen once, and the ten largest hold roughly 1.4%. The sequencing input was peripheral blood. Receptors were obtained from a woman between 40 and 50 years old with COVID-19, enrolled during active disease. Both conserved end residues are trimmed from each CDR3.

ASSEYQGSGDLKTQY,TRBV25-1,TRBJ2-5
ASSRTGVGEKLF,TRBV9,TRBJ1-4
ASSSYGGMDQPQH,TRBV5-5,TRBJ1-5
ASSPIRVYGYT,TRBV7-9,TRBJ1-2
ASSIQFTGGEQPQH,TRBV19,TRBJ1-5
ASSPLRALNTGELF,TRBV5-1,TRBJ2-2
ASTHYTGVTEAF,TRBV19,TRBJ1-1
ASSLTLSAPQDGYT,TRBV7-2,TRBJ1-2
ASSFDRLNTEAF,TRBV13,TRBJ1-1
ASSVYGGDTQY,TRBV9,TRBJ2-3
ASSTGQGRDTQY,TRBV5-1,TRBJ2-3
ASSPITADTQY,TRBV12-3/TRBV12-4,TRBJ2-3
ASSPPTSGMNNEQF,TRBV18,TRBJ2-1
ASSPSVARGDYEQY,TRBV18,TRBJ2-7
ATTATAHTEAF,TRBV6-6,TRBJ1-1
ASSPTGQSYGYT,TRBV5-4,TRBJ1-2
SVEARPGEQY,TRBV29-1,TRBJ2-7
ASSPRGRLAGDPDYEQY,TRBV4-1,TRBJ2-7
ASSFSKVNTEAF,TRBV19,TRBJ1-1
ASSPQGRGIGYT,TRBV6-4,TRBJ1-2
ASRQGVHTDTQY,TRBV7-2,TRBJ2-3
ASWDRRGEKLF,TRBV27,TRBJ1-4
ASSASTGQNTEAF,TRBV7-9,TRBJ1-1
ASSRTTITGNTIY,TRBV10-2,TRBJ1-3
ASSVGPTGGFEAF,TRBV9,TRBJ1-1
ASSFGGADNEQF,TRBV27,TRBJ2-1
ASSFYGELF,TRBV27,TRBJ2-2